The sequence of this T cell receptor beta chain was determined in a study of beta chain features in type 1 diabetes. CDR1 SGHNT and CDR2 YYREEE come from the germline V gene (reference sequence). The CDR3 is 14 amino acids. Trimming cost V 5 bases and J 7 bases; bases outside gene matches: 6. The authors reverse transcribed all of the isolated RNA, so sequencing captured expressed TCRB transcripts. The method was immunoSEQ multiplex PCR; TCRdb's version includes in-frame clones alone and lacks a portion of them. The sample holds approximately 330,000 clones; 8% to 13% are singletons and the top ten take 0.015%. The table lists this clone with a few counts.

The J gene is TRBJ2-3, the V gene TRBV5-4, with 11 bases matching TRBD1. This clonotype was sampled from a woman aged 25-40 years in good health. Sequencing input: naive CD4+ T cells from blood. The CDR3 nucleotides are TGTGCCAGCAGACCGGACAGGGGGCCATATACGCAGTATTTT. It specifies CASRPDRGPYTQYF.